This record concerns one T cell receptor (beta chain) sequence. The sample comes from a study of T cell changes during pregnancy in multiple sclerosis. The V end was cut by 2 bases, the J end by 4 bases, with 14 bases between. Germline loops: CDR1 MGHRA, CDR2 YSYEKL. The CDR3 runs 15 residues. Only in-frame clones appear in the TCRdb table, and some are missing; sequencing was by immunoSEQ multiplex PCR. In the table there are around 60,000 clones, 91% of which are singletons. The rearrangement joins TRBV4-1 to TRBJ1-2; perhaps TRBD1 as D (5 bases). The input for sequencing was CD4+ T cells from peripheral blood mononuclear cells, taken after pregnancy. This receptor was identified in a female donor in good health, enrolled as a control in a pregnancy study. The chain's CDR3 is CASSQPLGVGYGYTF. The DNA for the CDR3 is TGCGCCAGCAGCCAACCCCTAGGGGTAGGCTATGGCTACACCTTC.